The 24 T cell receptor beta chains presented below share a single source sample, sequenced in a study of neurological immune-mediated disorders. In TCRdb, the 5' RACE reads were re-called with MiXCR into one record per CDR3 protein. The sample comprises about 74,000 distinct CDR3 sequences, 5.2% of which are singletons, and just under 7.5% rests with the top ten. The material sequenced was PBMCs. The receptor source for this set is a man between 18 and 35 years old with multiple sclerosis.

This clonotype was found many times. This chain links TRBV20-1 with TRBJ1-5; tentatively, D is TRBD1 (6 bases). Germline CDR1 is DFQATT and CDR2 is SNEGSKA (reference sequence). V dropped 6 bases and J dropped 3 bases, with 12 bases sitting between them. The CDR3 is 13 amino acids. The CDR3 DNA sequence: TGCAGTGCCATGACAGGTCTCAATCAGCCCCAGCATTTT. Protein: CSAMTGLNQPQHF.

This clonotype was counted ten times or more. The chain has TRBV5-1 and TRBJ2-2; no clear D. CDR1 and CDR2 (germline): SGHRS, YFSETQ. Between the trimmed V and J ends, which lost 4 bases and 2 bases, there was a span of 9 bases. The CDR3 is 14 residues long. CDR3 in DNA: TGCGCCAGCAGCCCGAGATTAAACACCGGGGAGCTGTTTTTT. Translating it yields CASSPRLNTGELFF. The full variable domain, completed using reference TRBV5-1 and TRBJ2-2, is KAGVTQTPRYLIKTRGQQVTLSCSPISGHRSVSWYQQTPGQGLQFLFEYFSETQRNKGNFPGRFSGRQFSNSRSEMNVSTLELGDSALYLCASSPRLNTGELFFGEGSRLTVL.

This clonotype has at least ten counts. This sequence joins TRBV7-2 and TRBJ2-1; 8 bases are a match to TRBD2. Unmatched junction bases numbered 10, after V lost 2 bases and J lost 7 bases. Per the germline V gene, CDR1 is SGHTA and CDR2 is FQGNSA. The CDR3 is 16 residues long. Here the CDR3 reads CASSLRRGGPGNEQFF. The DNA of the CDR3 is TGTGCCAGCAGCTTACGCCGGGGGGGGCCGGGTAATGAGCAGTTCTTC.

This clonotype was detected ten times or more. The chain links TRBV5-1 to TRBJ2-2, with unresolved D. The CDR3 has 15 amino acids. Deletions cut 2 bases from V and 0 bases from J, with 8 bases between. The germline CDR1 and CDR2 sequences are SGHRS and YFSETQ. CDR3 DNA: TGCGCCAGCAGCTTCGGCCAGACGAACACCGGGGAGCTGTTTTTT. It codes for CASSFGQTNTGELFF.

This clonotype has at least ten counts. The chain has TRBV7-3 and TRBJ2-3; D gene ambiguous. The CDR3 loop spans 13 amino acids. Trimming shortened V by 3 bases and J by 4 bases, and 8 bases separated the two germline ends. Germline V gene sequence: CDR1 SGHTA, CDR2 FQGTGA. The CDR3 DNA is TGTGCCAGCAGCTTGGGTGGGGCAGATACGCAGTATTTT. Translating gives CASSLGGADTQYF. The full variable domain, completed using reference TRBV7-3 and TRBJ2-3, is GAGVSQTPSNKVTEKGKYVELRCDPISGHTALYWYRQSLGQGPEFLIYFQGTGAADDSGLPNDRFFAVRPEGSVSTLKIQRTERGDSAVYLCASSLGGADTQYFGPGTRLTVL.

This clonotype was seen at least ten times. This chain joins TRBV7-3 and TRBJ2-7; TRBD1 agrees at 9 bases. Trimming cost V 4 bases and J 0 bases; bases outside gene matches: 7. CDR3 length equals 16 residues. Germline V gene lookup returns CDR1 SGHTA and CDR2 FQGTGA. The CDR3 nucleotides are TGTGCCAGCAGCTCCCGATTGACAGGGGGCTCCTACGAGCAGTACTTC. Translation gives CASSSRLTGGSYEQYF.

This clonotype was detected ten times or more. The junction does not match germline at one end; this may be a read error. The rearrangement links TRBV20-1 to TRBJ2-1; D is unresolved. The CDR3 is made up of 11 amino acids. Germline V gene lookup returns CDR1 DFQATT and CDR2 SNEGSKA (reference sequence). The CDR3 loop reads CSARDPPRCVF. As DNA, the CDR3 is TGCAGTGCTAGAGATCCCCCCCGTTGCGTTTTC.

This clonotype was detected ten times or more. This chain connects TRBV5-6 to TRBJ2-3, with D unclear. CDR1 and CDR2 from the germline V gene are SGHDT and YYEEEE. The CDR3 totals 13 residues. Trimming stripped 4 bases from V and 5 bases from J, with 11 bases between. The CDR3 here is CASSRRSGDTQYF. CDR3 in DNA: TGTGCCAGCAGCCGCCGTTCCGGAGATACGCAGTATTTT.

Ten or more counts support this clonotype. This chain joins TRBV20-1 and TRBJ1-4, with D unresolved. This CDR3 has 14 residues. CDR1 DFQATT and CDR2 SNEGSKA come from the germline V gene (reference sequence). The V gene lost 3 bases and the J gene lost 0 bases, with 8 bases spanning the gap. CDR3 loop: CSARRDSTNEKLFF. CDR3 DNA sequence: TGCAGTGCTAGGAGGGATTCAACTAATGAAAAACTGTTTTTT.

This clonotype was detected ten times or more. This CDR3 reads CATGGSSGPQHF. In DNA form, the CDR3 reads TGTGCCACGGGGGGGAGTTCGGGGCCCCAGCATTTT. The rearrangement uses TRBV24-1 and TRBJ1-5; D is possibly TRBD1 (5 bases). The CDR3 runs 12 residues. Germline V lookup: CDR1 KGHDR, CDR2 SFDVKD. The ends were cut back, 10 bases at V and 9 bases at J, with 15 bases in the middle.

This clonotype was picked up many times. The CDR3 nucleotides read TGCGCCAGCAGCCAAGGGACCGGGAGCTCCTACGAGCAGTACTTC. Translation gives CASSQGTGSSYEQYF. J is TRBJ2-7 and V is TRBV4-3; a possible D gene is TRBD2 (6 bases). The CDR3 spans 15 residues. Germline CDR1 LGHNA, CDR2 YSLEER. Between the trimmed V and J ends, which lost 1 base and 0 bases, there was a span of 10 bases.

J is TRBJ1-4 and V is TRBV5-6; a possible D gene is TRBD1 (5 bases). Germline CDR1 SGHDT, CDR2 YYEEEE. Trimming took 3 bases from V and 6 from J, leaving 21 bases between them. The CDR3 is made up of 17 amino acids. The CDR3 sequence is CASSSLTWGGKDEKLFF. CDR3 nucleotides: TGTGCCAGCAGCTCGCTAACGTGGGGGGGTAAGGATGAAAAACTGTTTTTT.

The chain is built from TRBV7-2 and TRBJ2-5; D gene ambiguous. V shed 5 bases and J shed 2 bases, with 6 bases lying between them. From germline, CDR1 is SGHTA and CDR2 FQGNSA. The CDR3 has 12 amino acids. This CDR3 is CASSRKQETQYF. The CDR3, as DNA: TGTGCCAGCAGCAGGAAGCAAGAGACCCAGTACTTC. Complete variable domain (other parts from reference TRBV7-2 and TRBJ2-5): GAGVSQSPSNKVTEKGKDVELRCDPISGHTALYWYRQSLGQGLEFLIYFQGNSAPDKSGLPSDRFSAERTGGSVSTLTIQRTQQEDSAVYLCASSRKQETQYFGPGTRLLVL.

This clonotype has ten or more counts. The rearrangement joins TRBV20-1 to TRBJ2-3, with D perhaps TRBD1 (6 bases). The V end lost 4 bases, the J end lost 6 bases, and 14 bases lay between the germline ends. The CDR3 is made up of 13 amino acids. The germline V gene has CDR1 DFQATT and CDR2 SNEGSKA (reference sequence). The CDR3 coding sequence is TGCAGTGCTACTGCAGGGGCGCGGGATACGCAGTATTTT. Protein product: CSATAGARDTQYF.

This clonotype was seen at least ten times. The chain couples TRBV20-1 to TRBJ1-2; TRBD1 matches 10 bases. The CDR3 sequence is 14 residues long. Germline CDR1 is DFQATT and CDR2 is SNEGSKA (reference sequence). J was trimmed by 8 bases and V by 5 bases; bases with no gene match: 11. The DNA for the CDR3 is TGCAGTGCTGCGGGGGACAGGGGATCTGGGGGCTACACCTTC. Residues: CSAAGDRGSGGYTF.

The chain uses TRBV18 and TRBJ1-1; D remains ambiguous. Trimming took 5 bases from V and 11 from J, leaving 15 bases between them. The CDR3 has 12 amino acids. Germline V gene sequence: CDR1 KGHSH, CDR2 LQKENI. CDR3 loop: CASSEPVSMAFF. The CDR3, as DNA: TGTGCCAGCTCAGAGCCTGTGAGTATGGCTTTCTTT. The full variable domain, its missing parts supplied by reference TRBV18 and TRBJ1-1, is NAGVMQNPRHLVRRRGQEARLRCSPMKGHSHVYWYRQLPEEGLKFMVYLQKENIIDESGMPKERFSAEFPKEGPSILRIQQVVRGDSAAYFCASSEPVSMAFFGQGTRLTVV.

CDR3 region: CASSPDGSYGYTF. The CDR3, as DNA: TGTGCCAGCTCACCGGACGGGTCCTATGGCTACACCTTC. The V call is TRBV18, the J call TRBJ1-2, with D hard to call. The CDR3 runs to 13 residues. V lost 3 bases and J 4 bases, leaving 9 bases between the germline ends. Germline V gene data show CDR1 as KGHSH and CDR2 as LQKENI. Looking up the rest from reference TRBV18 and TRBJ1-2 gives the full variable domain: NAGVMQNPRHLVRRRGQEARLRCSPMKGHSHVYWYRQLPEEGLKFMVYLQKENIIDESGMPKERFSAEFPKEGPSILRIQQVVRGDSAAYFCASSPDGSYGYTFGSGTRLTVV.

Ten or more counts support this clonotype. The chain couples TRBV20-1 to TRBJ2-1, with 8 bases that match TRBD2. Germline V gives CDR1 DFQATT, CDR2 SNEGSKA (reference sequence). The CDR3 covers 14 residues. V shed 0 bases, J shed 6 bases, and the junction held 4 bases outside the gene matches. The CDR3 nucleotides are TGCAGTGCTAGAGATGAAGCGGGGGTCAATGAGCAGTTCTTC. It translates to CSARDEAGVNEQFF.

This clonotype was seen repeatedly, ten times or more. The chain uses TRBV5-1 and TRBJ2-7; D ambiguous. The length of the CDR3 is 14 residues. The V end lost 2 bases, the J end lost 6 bases, and 15 bases lay between the germline ends. Germline CDR1 and CDR2: SGHRS and YFSETQ. DNA for the CDR3: TGCGCCAGCAGCTTCGGTGGGCCTGAATTCGAGCAGTACTTC. It encodes CASSFGGPEFEQYF.

The sample holds many counts of this clonotype. The DNA for the CDR3 is TGTGCCAGCAGCCACTCAGGGATGTCTGGGGCCAACGTCCTGACTTTC. The encoded protein is CASSHSGMSGANVLTF. The rearrangement links TRBV28 to TRBJ2-6; D may be TRBD1 (5 bases). Germline V gene lookup returns CDR1 MDHEN and CDR2 SYDVKM. Deletions cut 6 bases from V and 1 base from J, with 13 bases between. This CDR3 contains 16 residues.

The chain uses TRBV7-8 and TRBJ2-5; D is undetermined. Germline CDR1 reads SGHVS; CDR2 reads FQNEAQ. V dropped 2 bases and J dropped 3 bases, with 10 bases sitting between them. The CDR3 is 14 amino acids. DNA of the CDR3: TGTGCCAGCAGCTTATTCGCTGGGGAAGAGACCCAGTACTTC. Translating gives CASSLFAGEETQYF.

The sample holds many counts of this clonotype. The chain carries TRBV6-5 and TRBJ2-6, with TRBD1 matching over 7 bases. The CDR3 loop spans 16 amino acids. Trimming took 6 bases from V and 4 from J; bases not matched to a gene: 9. Germline loops: CDR1 MNHEY, CDR2 SVGAGI. This CDR3 is CASRDWDSRGANVLTF. In DNA form, the CDR3 reads TGTGCCAGCAGGGATTGGGACAGTAGAGGGGCCAACGTCCTGACTTTC.

At least ten counts were recorded for this clonotype. The chain links TRBV27 to TRBJ2-3, with D possibly being TRBD2 (6 bases). Trimming cost V 2 bases and J 3 bases, with 9 bases left between them. Germline CDR1 MNHEY, CDR2 SMNVEV (reference sequence). This CDR3 comprises 14 residues. For the CDR3, the DNA is TGTGCCAGCAGTTTAGGGACTGGGACAGATACGCAGTATTTT. Residues: CASSLGTGTDTQYF.

This clonotype has just one count. A read error may be the cause here, since a much bigger clone is one base away. Here the CDR3 reads CASRPNTVELFF. The CDR3 region has the DNA TGTGCCAGCAGACCGAACACCGTGGAGCTGTTTTTT. This chain uses TRBV12-3 or TRBV12-4 with TRBJ2-2; D unclear. This CDR3 has 12 residues.